The 2 T cell receptor beta chains below were found in one sample sequenced in a study of cytomegalovirus exposure and HLA in healthy donors. 60 Vbeta and 13 Jbeta primers were used in PCR. Some clones are missing from TCRdb's copy, which holds only in-frame ones; the method was immunoSEQ multiplex PCR. The sample includes roughly 170,000 clones, approximately 84% of them seen just once. Sequencing input: PBMCs. These receptors were collected from a woman between 45 and 65 years old in good health and CMV-seropositive.

The chain couples TRBV11-2 to TRBJ1-1, with a tentative D call TRBD1 (5 bases). Trimming cost V 6 bases and J 7 bases, with 12 bases left between them. The germline CDR1 and CDR2 sequences are SGHAT and FQNNGV. The CDR3 is 12 residues long. The CDR3 loop is CASSRQNYEAFF. As DNA, the CDR3 is TGTGCCAGCAGTCGACAGAACTATGAAGCTTTCTTT.

The V call is TRBV19, the J call TRBJ2-7; 10 bases are shared with TRBD2. CDR1 is LNHDA and CDR2 is SQIVND in the germline V gene (reference sequence). Germline trimming cut 2 bases from V and 4 bases from J; bases unmatched to any gene: 8. This CDR3 is built from 16 residues. The CDR3 here is CASSISRSGRGYEQYF. The DNA of the CDR3 is TGTGCCAGTAGTATAAGTCGCAGCGGGAGGGGGTACGAGCAGTACTTC.